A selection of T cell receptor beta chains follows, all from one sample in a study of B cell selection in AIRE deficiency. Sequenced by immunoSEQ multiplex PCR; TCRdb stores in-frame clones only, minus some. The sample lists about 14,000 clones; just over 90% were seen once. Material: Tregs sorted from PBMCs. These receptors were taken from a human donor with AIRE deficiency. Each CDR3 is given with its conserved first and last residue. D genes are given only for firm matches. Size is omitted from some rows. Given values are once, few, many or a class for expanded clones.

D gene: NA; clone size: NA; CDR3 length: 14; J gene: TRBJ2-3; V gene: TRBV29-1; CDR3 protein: CSVGPPSSTDTQYF; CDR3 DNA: TGCAGCGTCGGACCCCCCAGTAGCACAGATACGCAGTATTTT
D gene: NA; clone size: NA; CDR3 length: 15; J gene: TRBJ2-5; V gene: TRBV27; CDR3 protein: CASSWLAAYQETQYF; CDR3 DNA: TGTGCCAGCAGTTGGTTAGCGGCATACCAAGAGACCCAGTACTTC
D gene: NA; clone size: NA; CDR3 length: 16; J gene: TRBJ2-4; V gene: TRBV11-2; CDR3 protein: CASSERQILAKNIQYF; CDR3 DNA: TGTGCCAGCAGCGAGCGTCAGATTCTAGCCAAAAACATTCAGTACTTC
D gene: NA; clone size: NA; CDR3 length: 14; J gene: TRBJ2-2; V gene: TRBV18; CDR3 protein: CASSLFMDTGELFF; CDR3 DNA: TGTGCCAGCTCACTCTTTATGGACACCGGGGAGCTGTTTTTT
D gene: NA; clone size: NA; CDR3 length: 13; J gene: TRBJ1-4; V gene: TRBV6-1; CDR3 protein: CASRDSLHEKLFF; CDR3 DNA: TGTGCCAGCAGAGACTCCCTACACGAAAAACTGTTTTTT
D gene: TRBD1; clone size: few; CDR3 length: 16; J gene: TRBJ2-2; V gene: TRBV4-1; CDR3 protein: CASSPRGTGRAGELFF; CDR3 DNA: TGCGCCAGCAGCCCCCGAGGGACAGGGAGGGCCGGGGAGCTGTTTTTT
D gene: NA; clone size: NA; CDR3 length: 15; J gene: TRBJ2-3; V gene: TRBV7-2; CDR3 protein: CASSLRGLSTDTQYF; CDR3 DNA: TGTGCCAGCAGCTTACGTGGCCTGAGCACAGATACGCAGTATTTT
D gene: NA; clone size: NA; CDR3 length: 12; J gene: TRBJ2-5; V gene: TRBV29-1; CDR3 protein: CSVEHREETQYF; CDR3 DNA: TGCAGCGTTGAGCACAGGGAAGAGACCCAGTACTTC
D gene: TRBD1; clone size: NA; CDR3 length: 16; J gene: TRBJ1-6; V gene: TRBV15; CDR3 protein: CATSRVGTGVHSPLHF; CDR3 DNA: TGTGCCACCAGCAGAGTGGGGACAGGGGTTCATTCACCCCTCCACTTT
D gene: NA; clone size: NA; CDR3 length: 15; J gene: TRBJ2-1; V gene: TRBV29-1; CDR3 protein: CSVEDPGVREYGQFF; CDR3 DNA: TGCAGCGTTGAAGATCCCGGGGTTAGGGAATATGGGCAGTTCTTC
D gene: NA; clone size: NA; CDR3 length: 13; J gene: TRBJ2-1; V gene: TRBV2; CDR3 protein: CASSGFPADEQFF; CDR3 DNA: TGTGCCAGCAGTGGCTTCCCCGCCGATGAGCAGTTCTTC
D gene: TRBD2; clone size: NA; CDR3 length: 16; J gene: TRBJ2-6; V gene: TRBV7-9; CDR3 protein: CASSLAGGSGANVLTF; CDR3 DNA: TGTGCCAGCAGTTTAGCGGGAGGGTCTGGGGCCAACGTCCTGACTTTC
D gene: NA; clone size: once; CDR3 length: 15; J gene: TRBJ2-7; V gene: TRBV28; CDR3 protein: CASTRGWLTSYEQYF; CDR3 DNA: TGTGCCAGCACGAGGGGGTGGCTTACCTCCTACGAGCAGTACTTC
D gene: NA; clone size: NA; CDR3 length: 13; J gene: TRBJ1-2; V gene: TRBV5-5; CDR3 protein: CASSLGGGYGYTF; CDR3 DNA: TGTGCCAGCAGCTTGGGGGGCGGGTATGGCTACACCTTC
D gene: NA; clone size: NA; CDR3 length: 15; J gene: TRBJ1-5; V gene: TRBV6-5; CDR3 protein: CASSRTENSNQPQHF; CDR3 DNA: TGTGCCAGCAGTCGGACAGAGAATAGCAATCAGCCCCAGCATTTT
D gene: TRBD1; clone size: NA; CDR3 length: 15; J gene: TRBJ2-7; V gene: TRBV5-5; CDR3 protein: CASSSGTGSHYEQYF; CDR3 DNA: TGTGCCAGCAGCAGCGGGACAGGGAGTCACTACGAGCAGTACTTC
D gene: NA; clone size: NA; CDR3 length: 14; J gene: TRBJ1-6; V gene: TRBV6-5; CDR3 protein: CASSYYHTNSPLHF; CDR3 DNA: TGTGCCAGCAGTTACTATCATACAAATTCACCCCTCCACTTT
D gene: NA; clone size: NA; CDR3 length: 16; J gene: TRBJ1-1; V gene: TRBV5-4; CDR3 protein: CASGLNGARKNTEAFF; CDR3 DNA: TGTGCCAGCGGCTTGAATGGGGCCAGAAAGAACACTGAAGCTTTCTTT
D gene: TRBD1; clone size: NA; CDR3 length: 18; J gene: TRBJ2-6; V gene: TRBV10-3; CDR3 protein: CAITRTGGPFSGANVLTF; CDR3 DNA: TGTGCCATCACCCGGACAGGGGGTCCCTTCTCTGGGGCCAACGTCCTGACTTTC
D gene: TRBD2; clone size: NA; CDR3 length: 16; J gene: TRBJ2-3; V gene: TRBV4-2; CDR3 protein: CASSQGRASGTDTQYF; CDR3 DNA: TGTGCCAGCAGCCAAGGGAGGGCTAGCGGAACAGATACGCAGTATTTT
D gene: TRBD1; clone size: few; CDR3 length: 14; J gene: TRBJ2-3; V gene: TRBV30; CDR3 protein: CAWSGDRGTDTQYF; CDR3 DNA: TGTGCCTGGAGTGGGGACAGGGGCACAGATACGCAGTATTTT
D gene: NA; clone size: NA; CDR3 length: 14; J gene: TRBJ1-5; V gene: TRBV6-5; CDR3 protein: CASSLQRSNQPQHF; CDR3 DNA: TGTGCCAGCAGCCTCCAACGGAGCAATCAGCCCCAGCATTTT
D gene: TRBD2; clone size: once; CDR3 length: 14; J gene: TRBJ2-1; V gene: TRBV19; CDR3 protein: CASSILAGGNEQFF; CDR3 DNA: TGTGCCAGTAGTATTCTAGCGGGAGGCAATGAGCAGTTCTTC
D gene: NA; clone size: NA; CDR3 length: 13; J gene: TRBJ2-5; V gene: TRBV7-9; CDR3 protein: CASSGGIEETQYF; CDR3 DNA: TGTGCCAGCAGCGGGGGGATCGAAGAGACCCAGTACTTC
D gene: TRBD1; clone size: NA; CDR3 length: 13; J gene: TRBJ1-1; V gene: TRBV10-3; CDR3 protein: CAIRRQGDTEAFF; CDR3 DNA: TGTGCCATCAGGCGACAGGGGGACACTGAAGCTTTCTTT
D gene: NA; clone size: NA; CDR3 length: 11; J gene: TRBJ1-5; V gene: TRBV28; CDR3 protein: CASSSGSVEHF; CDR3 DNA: TGTGCCAGCAGTTCGGGTAGTGTCGAGCATTTT
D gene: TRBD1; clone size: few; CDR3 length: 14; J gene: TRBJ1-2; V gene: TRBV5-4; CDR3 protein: CASSFGQGALGYTF; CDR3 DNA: TGTGCCAGCAGCTTTGGACAGGGGGCTTTGGGCTACACCTTC
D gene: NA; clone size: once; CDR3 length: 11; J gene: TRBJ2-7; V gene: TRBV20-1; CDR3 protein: CSAHQGYEQYF; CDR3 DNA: TGCAGTGCCCATCAGGGCTACGAGCAGTACTTC
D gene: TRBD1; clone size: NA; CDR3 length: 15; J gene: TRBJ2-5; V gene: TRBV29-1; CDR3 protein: CSVELQGAREETQYF; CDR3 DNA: TGCAGCGTTGAGCTACAGGGGGCTAGGGAAGAGACCCAGTACTTC
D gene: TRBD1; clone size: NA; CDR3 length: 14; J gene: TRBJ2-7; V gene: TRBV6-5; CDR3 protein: CASSFRDRVYEQYF; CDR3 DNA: TGTGCCAGCAGTTTCCGGGACAGGGTGTACGAGCAGTACTTC
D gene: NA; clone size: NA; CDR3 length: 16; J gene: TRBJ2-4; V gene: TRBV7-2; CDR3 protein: CASSPPGGAAKNIQYF; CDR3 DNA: TGTGCCAGCAGCCCCCCGGGGGGCGCGGCCAAAAACATTCAGTACTTC
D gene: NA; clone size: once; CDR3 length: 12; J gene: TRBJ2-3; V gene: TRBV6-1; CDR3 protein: CASSVTGDTQYF; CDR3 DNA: TGTGCCAGCAGTGTAACGGGAGATACGCAGTATTTT
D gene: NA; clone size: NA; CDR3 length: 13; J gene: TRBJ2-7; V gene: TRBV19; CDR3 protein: CASGPGAGYEQYF; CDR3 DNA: TGTGCCAGCGGCCCCGGGGCGGGCTACGAGCAGTACTTC
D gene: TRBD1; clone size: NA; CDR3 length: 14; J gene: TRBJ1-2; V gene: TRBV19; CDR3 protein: CASSTQGQRMGYTF; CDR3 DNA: TGTGCCAGTAGTACACAGGGGCAAAGAATGGGCTACACCTTC
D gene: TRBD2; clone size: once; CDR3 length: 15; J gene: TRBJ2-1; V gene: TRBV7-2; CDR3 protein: CASSISGRAYNEQFF; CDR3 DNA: TGTGCCAGCAGCATTAGCGGGAGGGCCTACAATGAGCAGTTCTTC
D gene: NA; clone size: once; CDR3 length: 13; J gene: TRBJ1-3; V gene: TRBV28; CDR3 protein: CASKGVPGNTIYF; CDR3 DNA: TGTGCCAGCAAAGGGGTTCCTGGAAACACCATATATTTT
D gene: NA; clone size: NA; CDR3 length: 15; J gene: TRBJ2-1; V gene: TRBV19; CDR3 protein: CASSRTGTLYNEQFF; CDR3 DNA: TGTGCCAGTAGTAGGACCGGGACGCTCTACAATGAGCAGTTCTTC
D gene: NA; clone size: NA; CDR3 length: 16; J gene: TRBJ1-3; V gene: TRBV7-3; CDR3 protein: CASSLKQASSGNTIYF; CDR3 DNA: TGTGCCAGCAGCTTAAAACAGGCGAGCTCTGGAAACACCATATATTTT
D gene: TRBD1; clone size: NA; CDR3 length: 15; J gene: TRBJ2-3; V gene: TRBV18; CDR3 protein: CASSAQGARTDTQYF; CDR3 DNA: TGTGCCAGCTCAGCACAGGGGGCAAGGACAGATACGCAGTATTTT
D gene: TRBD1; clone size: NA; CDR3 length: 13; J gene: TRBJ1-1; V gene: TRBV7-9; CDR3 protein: CASSQRTGIKAFF; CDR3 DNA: TGTGCCAGCAGCCAACGGACAGGGATCAAAGCTTTCTTT
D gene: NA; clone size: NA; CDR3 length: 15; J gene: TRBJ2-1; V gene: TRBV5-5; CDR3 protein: CASSFGGTPYNEQFF; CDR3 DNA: TGTGCCAGCAGCTTCGGCGGGACACCCTACAATGAGCAGTTCTTC
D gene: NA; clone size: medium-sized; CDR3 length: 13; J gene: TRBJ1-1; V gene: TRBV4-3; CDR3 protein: CASSQFTFSEAFF; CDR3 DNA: TGCGCCAGCAGCCAATTTACATTCTCTGAAGCTTTCTTT
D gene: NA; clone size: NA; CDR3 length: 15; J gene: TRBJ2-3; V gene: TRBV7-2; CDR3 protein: CASSPGDSITDTQYF; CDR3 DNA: TGTGCCAGCAGCCCTGGGGACTCTATCACAGATACGCAGTATTTT
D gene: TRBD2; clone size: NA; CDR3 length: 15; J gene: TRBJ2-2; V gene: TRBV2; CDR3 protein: CASSLSGISTGELFF; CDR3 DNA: TGTGCCAGCAGTCTCAGCGGGATCAGCACCGGGGAGCTGTTTTTT
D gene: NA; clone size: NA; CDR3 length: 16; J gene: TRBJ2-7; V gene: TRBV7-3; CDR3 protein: CASSLVSHRFSYEQYF; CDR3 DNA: TGTGCCAGCAGCTTAGTGTCCCACAGATTCTCCTACGAGCAGTACTTC
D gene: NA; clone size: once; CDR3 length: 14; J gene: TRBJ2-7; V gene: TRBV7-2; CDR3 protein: CASSQPQTWDEQYF; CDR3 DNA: TGTGCCAGCAGCCAACCCCAGACGTGGGACGAGCAGTACTTC
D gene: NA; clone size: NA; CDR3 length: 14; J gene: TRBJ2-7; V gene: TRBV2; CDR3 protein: CASSAGLRFYEQYF; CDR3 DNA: TGTGCCAGCAGTGCCGGGCTACGCTTCTACGAGCAGTACTTC
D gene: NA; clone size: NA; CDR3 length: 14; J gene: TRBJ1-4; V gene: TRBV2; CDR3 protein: CASSGFELGEKLFF; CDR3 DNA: TGTGCCAGCAGTGGATTCGAATTGGGAGAAAAACTGTTTTTT
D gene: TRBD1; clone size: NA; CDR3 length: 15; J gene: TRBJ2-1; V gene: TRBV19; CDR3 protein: CASSKQDRAYNEQFF; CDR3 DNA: TGTGCCAGTAGCAAACAGGACAGGGCCTACAATGAGCAGTTCTTC
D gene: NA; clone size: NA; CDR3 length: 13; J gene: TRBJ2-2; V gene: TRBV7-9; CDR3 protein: CASSLDDTGELFF; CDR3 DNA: TGTGCCAGCAGCTTAGATGATACCGGGGAGCTGTTTTTT
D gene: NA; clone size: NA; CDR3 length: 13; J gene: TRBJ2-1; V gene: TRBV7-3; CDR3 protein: CASSLSLGDEQFF; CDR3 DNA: TGTGCCAGCAGCTTATCCCTAGGCGATGAGCAGTTCTTC
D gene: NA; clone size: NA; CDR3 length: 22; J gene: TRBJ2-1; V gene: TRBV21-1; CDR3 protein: CASSKVNRDRQYGGNSYNEQFF; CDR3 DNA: TGTGCCAGCAGCAAAGTAAACCGGGACAGACAGTATGGGGGGAACTCCTACAATGAGCAGTTCTTC
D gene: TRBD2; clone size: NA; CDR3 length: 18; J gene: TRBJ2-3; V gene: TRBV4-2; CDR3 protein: CASSQDRTSGILTDTQYF; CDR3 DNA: TGTGCCAGCAGCCAAGATAGGACTAGCGGGATTTTAACAGATACGCAGTATTTT
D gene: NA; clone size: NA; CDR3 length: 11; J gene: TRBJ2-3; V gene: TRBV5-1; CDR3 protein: CASSLVDTQYF; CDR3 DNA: TGCGCCAGCAGCTTGGTAGATACGCAGTATTTT
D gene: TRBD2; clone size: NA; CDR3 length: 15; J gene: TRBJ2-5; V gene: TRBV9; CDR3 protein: CASSLSPGLAQEQYF; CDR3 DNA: TGTGCCAGCAGCCTTTCCCCGGGACTAGCGCAAGAGCAGTACTTC